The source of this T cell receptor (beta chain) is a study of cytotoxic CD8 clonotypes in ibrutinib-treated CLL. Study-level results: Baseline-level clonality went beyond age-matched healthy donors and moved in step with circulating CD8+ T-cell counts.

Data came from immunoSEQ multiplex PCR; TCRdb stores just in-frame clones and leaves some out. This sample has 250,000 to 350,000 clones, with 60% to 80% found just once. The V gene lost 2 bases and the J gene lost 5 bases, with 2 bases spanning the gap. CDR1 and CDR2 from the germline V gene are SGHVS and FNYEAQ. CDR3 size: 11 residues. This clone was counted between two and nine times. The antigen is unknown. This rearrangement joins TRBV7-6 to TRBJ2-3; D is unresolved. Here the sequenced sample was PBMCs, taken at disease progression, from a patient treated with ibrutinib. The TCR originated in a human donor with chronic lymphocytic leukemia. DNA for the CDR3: TGTGCCAGCAGCTTACAAGATACGCAGTATTTT. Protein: CASSLQDTQYF.